Below are 14 T cell receptor beta chains sequenced from a single sample in a study of somatic mutations in cytotoxic T cells in rheumatoid arthritis. The method was immunoSEQ multiplex PCR; TCRdb's version includes in-frame clones alone and lacks a portion of them. Among some 5,700 clones listed, about 78% were seen once. Sequencing was performed on CD8+ T cells sorted from blood. The origin of the receptors is an adult with rheumatoid arthritis.

The chain's CDR3 is CAISEQAYEQYF. The CDR3 coding sequence is TGTGCCATCAGTGAACAGGCCTACGAGCAGTACTTC. This chain joins TRBV10-3 and TRBJ2-7, with D perhaps TRBD1 (5 bases). Per germline, CDR1 ENHRY and CDR2 SYGVKD. This CDR3 has 12 residues. Trimming stripped 3 bases from V and 2 bases from J, with 5 bases between.

This chain connects TRBV7-6 to TRBJ2-7; D uncertain. Looked up from germline, CDR1 is SGHVS and CDR2 is FNYEAQ. The CDR3 has 15 amino acids. Trimming cost V 1 base and J 2 bases, with 12 bases left between them. CDR3 in DNA: TGTGCCAGCAGCTTAGTCGGCGCGCGGACCTACGAGCAGTACTTC. Translation gives CASSLVGARTYEQYF.

The chain recombines TRBV6-5 with TRBJ1-2; TRBD1 agrees at 7 bases. There are 14 residues in the CDR3. Losses at the gene ends were 8 bases for V and 10 bases for J; bases not matched to a gene: 16. CDR1 is MNHEY, CDR2 SVGAGI, per germline. The CDR3 protein is CASGDSDVSRHYTF. Here the CDR3 DNA reads TGTGCCAGCGGGGACAGCGATGTTTCTAGACACTACACCTTC.

This clone appeared a single time. The rearrangement joins TRBV29-1 to TRBJ1-1; D uncertain. V was clipped by 3 bases and J by 3 bases, with 5 bases between them. The germline gives CDR1 SQVTM, CDR2 ANQGSEA. The CDR3 runs 11 residues. CDR3 DNA sequence: TGCAGCGTTGATTTATACACTGAAGCTTTCTTT. Translated, it gives CSVDLYTEAFF.

This rearrangement joins TRBV4-2 to TRBJ2-2; TRBD2 matches 8 bases. The V gene's germline CDR1 is LGHNA and CDR2 YNFKEQ. The CDR3 is 15 residues long. Trimming at V came to 3 bases and at J to 5 bases, leaving 5 bases not matched to a gene. CDR3 bases: TGTGCCAGCAGCCATACGGGACTAGAGACCGGGGAGCTGTTTTTT. As protein: CASSHTGLETGELFF.

This sequence joins TRBV27 and TRBJ2-3, with D perhaps assigned TRBD1 or TRBD2 (5 bases each). The CDR3 has 13 amino acids. Germline loops: CDR1 MNHEY, CDR2 SMNVEV (reference sequence). V lost 2 bases and J lost 4, with 7 bases in between. The CDR3: CASSLQGADTQYF. DNA for the CDR3: TGTGCCAGCAGTTTACAGGGAGCAGATACGCAGTATTTT.

The CDR3 sequence is CASSEANGVYNEQFF. CDR3 coding DNA: TGTGCCAGCAGTGAAGCTAACGGGGTCTACAATGAGCAGTTCTTC. The chain carries TRBV6-1 and TRBJ2-1; a possible D gene is TRBD2 (5 bases). The CDR3 totals 15 residues. V was clipped by 0 bases and J by 3 bases, with 9 bases between them. Looked up from germline, CDR1 is MNHNS and CDR2 is SASEGT.

This rearrangement joins TRBV27 to TRBJ1-1; D unclear. Between the trimmed V and J ends, which lost 5 bases and 4 bases, there was a span of 20 bases. Per germline, CDR1 MNHEY and CDR2 SMNVEV (reference sequence). The CDR3 is 16 residues long. The CDR3 nucleotides read TGTGCCAGCAGTCAGATACGGGGAAATAGAGCCACTGAAGCTTTCTTT. This codes for CASSQIRGNRATEAFF.

The J gene is TRBJ1-1, the V gene TRBV10-3; 9 bases match TRBD1. There are 13 residues in the CDR3. V lost 8 bases to trimming and J lost 5 bases; unmatched junction nucleotides: 6. Germline V gene sequence: CDR1 ENHRY, CDR2 SYGVKD. CDR3: CAIWGQGRTEAFF. CDR3 nucleotide sequence: TGTGCCATCTGGGGACAGGGCCGAACTGAAGCTTTCTTT.

The chain recombines TRBV9 with TRBJ2-7; 10 bases agree with TRBD2. The V segment lost 3 bases and the J segment 2 bases; nucleotides outside the gene matches: 11. Germline assignment: CDR1 SGDLS and CDR2 YYNGEE. The length of the CDR3 is 17 residues. The DNA for the CDR3 is TGTGCCAGCAGCGCAGAGGGGGCTAGCGGGGGAACCTACGAGCAGTACTTC. Its protein product is CASSAEGASGGTYEQYF.

The chain has TRBV9 and TRBJ1-2, with 9 bases aligning to TRBD1. The V and J ends lost 3 bases and 2 bases, in that order; junction bases with no gene match: 8. The CDR3 is made up of 16 amino acids. From germline, CDR1 is SGDLS and CDR2 YYNGEE. The CDR3 loop reads CASSAPGQGQNYGYTF. In DNA, the CDR3 is TGTGCCAGCAGCGCCCCGGGACAGGGTCAAAACTATGGCTACACCTTC. Looking up the rest from reference TRBV9 and TRBJ1-2 gives the full variable domain: DSGVTQTPKHLITATGQRVTLRCSPRSGDLSVYWYQQSLDQGLQFLIQYYNGEERAKGNILERFSAQQFPDLHSELNLSSLELGDSALYFCASSAPGQGQNYGYTFGSGTRLTVV.

The chain carries TRBV11-3 and TRBJ1-4; 7 bases map to TRBD1. The CDR3 has 15 residues. V gave up 7 bases and J gave up 4 bases; unmatched junction bases: 9. Germline values: CDR1 SGHNT, CDR2 YENEEA. CDR3 sequence: CASTPRGTVNEKLFF. The CDR3, as DNA: TGTGCCAGCACCCCTAGAGGGACAGTTAATGAAAAACTGTTTTTT.

This sequence joins TRBV9 and TRBJ2-3, with unresolved D. Trimming pared 0 bases from V and 0 bases from J, leaving 8 bases between. Germline-derived CDR1 and CDR2 are SGDLS and YYNGEE. The CDR3 is made up of 15 amino acids. CDR3 amino acids: CASSVGGHSTDTQYF. In DNA form, the CDR3 reads TGTGCCAGCAGCGTAGGTGGGCATAGCACAGATACGCAGTATTTT.

The CDR3: CASSLAAGGDTGELFF. Written as DNA, the CDR3 is TGTGCCAGCAGCTTGGCGGCAGGGGGGGACACCGGGGAGCTGTTTTTT. The chain carries TRBV5-5 and TRBJ2-2, with D perhaps given as TRBD1 or TRBD2 (7 bases each). The CDR3 extends over 16 amino acids. Trimming cost V 0 bases and J 3 bases, with 12 bases left between them. Looked up from germline, CDR1 is SGHKS and CDR2 is YYEKEE (reference sequence).